The clone carrying this TCR beta chain was counted once. The target antigen is unknown. Using immunoSEQ multiplex PCR, the repertoire was profiled, and TCRdb retains in-frame clones only, with some absent. The sample holds tens of thousands of clones, around 79% seen once. The data were taken from a study of PD-L1 blockade in urothelial cancer. Overall study context: Prior chemotherapy ranged from 0 to 3 regimens per patient. Blood was subjected to analysis at 3 weeks (second dose) and 6 weeks following treatment start. A median approximately 140,000 T cells were found in blood samples. The study's findings and limits: At 3 weeks on treatment, tumor-associated clones expanded more with durable benefit.

Documented time point: pretreatment peripheral blood. With V trimmed by 4 bases and J by 6 bases, 8 bases remained unmatched. Germline CDR1 reads LGHNA; CDR2 reads YNFKEQ. CDR3 length: 16 amino acids. J is TRBJ2-2 and V is TRBV4-2, with 10 positions matching TRBD2. This clonotype originated in a man aged 65 to 79 with urothelial cancer. Specimen: PBMCs, collected around atezolizumab (anti-PD-L1) treatment. The CDR3 bases are TGTGCCAGCAGCCTGGTCCTAGCGGGAGACCCCGGGGAGCTGTTTTTT. Translated, it gives CASSLVLAGDPGELFF.